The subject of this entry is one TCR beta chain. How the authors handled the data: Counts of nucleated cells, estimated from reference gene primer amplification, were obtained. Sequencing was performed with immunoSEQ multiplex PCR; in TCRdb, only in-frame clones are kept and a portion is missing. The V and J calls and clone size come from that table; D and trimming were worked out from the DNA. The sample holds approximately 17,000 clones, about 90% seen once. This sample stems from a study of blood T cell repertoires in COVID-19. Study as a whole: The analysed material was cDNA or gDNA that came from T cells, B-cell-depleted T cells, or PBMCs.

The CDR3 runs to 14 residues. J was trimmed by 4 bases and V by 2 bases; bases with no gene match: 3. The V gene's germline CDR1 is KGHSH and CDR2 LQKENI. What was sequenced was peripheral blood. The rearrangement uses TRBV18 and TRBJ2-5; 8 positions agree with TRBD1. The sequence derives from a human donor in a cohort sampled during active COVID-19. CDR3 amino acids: CASSPIQGGETQYF. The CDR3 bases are TGTGCCAGCTCACCAATACAGGGGGGAGAGACCCAGTACTTC.